These 11 T cell receptor beta chains share one sample of origin, sequenced in a study of blood T cells in healthy people across ages. Through a sample-barcoded 5' primer and a J-beta primer mix, a second PCR was run for about 7 to 12 cycles. One entry per CDR3 protein results from TCRdb running MiXCR on the 5' RACE reads. The data show fewer than 950,000 distinct CDR3 sequences, less than 70% seen once. The sequenced sample was blood. These receptors all come from a man older than 75 in good health.

V and J are TRBV4-2 and TRBJ2-3, with 14 bases identical to TRBD2. The CDR3 consists of 17 residues. From germline, CDR1 is LGHNA and CDR2 YNFKEQ. J lost 2 bases, V lost 4 bases, and 5 bases had no gene match. The CDR3 is CASSRRLAGGDTDTQYF. The DNA of the CDR3 is TGTGCCAGCAGCCGACGACTAGCGGGAGGGGACACAGATACGCAGTATTTT.

V and J are TRBV7-2 and TRBJ2-7, with TRBD2 identical over 10 bases. This CDR3 contains 16 residues. The ends lost 5 bases at V and 3 bases at J; junction bases unmatched: 10. Germline lookup yields CDR1 SGHTA and CDR2 FQGNSA. The CDR3 loop is CASSHQVTSGRYEQYF. The CDR3 coding sequence is TGTGCCAGCAGCCATCAAGTGACTAGCGGGCGCTACGAGCAGTACTTC. The full variable domain, in which reference TRBV7-2 and TRBJ2-7 provide the parts outside the CDR3, is GAGVSQSPSNKVTEKGKDVELRCDPISGHTALYWYRQSLGQGLEFLIYFQGNSAPDKSGLPSDRFSAERTGGSVSTLTIQRTQQEDSAVYLCASSHQVTSGRYEQYFGPGTRLTVT.

The rearrangement links TRBV16 to TRBJ1-2, with a possible D match to TRBD1 (5 bases). Trimming left V 4 bases short and J 2 bases short, with 17 bases between. Germline-derived CDR1 and CDR2 are KGHSY and FQNENV. The CDR3 has 16 residues. The CDR3 nucleotides read TGTGCCAGCAGCCCCCATGGGGGTCGGGGGAACTATGGCTACACCTTC. It encodes CASSPHGGRGNYGYTF.

The chain has TRBV11-2 and TRBJ2-1, with D possibly matching TRBD2 (6 bases). Germline V gene lookup returns CDR1 SGHAT and CDR2 FQNNGV. Trimming took 1 base from V and 5 from J, leaving 15 bases between them. The CDR3 is made up of 16 amino acids. CDR3: CASSLVPGLLNNEQFF. In nucleotides, the CDR3 is TGTGCCAGCAGCTTAGTCCCGGGACTCTTGAACAATGAGCAGTTCTTC.

This clonotype was seen more than once but under ten times. The rearrangement uses TRBV7-2 and TRBJ2-5, with a weak D call TRBD2 (6 bases). Germline CDR1 reads SGHTA; CDR2 reads FQGNSA. Trimming stripped 2 bases from V and 1 base from J, with 11 bases between. CDR3 length: 15 amino acids. CDR3 amino acids: CASSLSRGGQETQYF. DNA of the CDR3: TGTGCCAGCAGCTTATCGCGGGGAGGCCAAGAGACCCAGTACTTC.

The chain links TRBV7-6 to TRBJ2-5; 12 bases agree with TRBD2. Unmatched junction bases numbered 12, after V lost 5 bases and J lost 5 bases. Per germline, CDR1 SGHVS and CDR2 FNYEAQ. The CDR3 contains 17 residues. The CDR3 sequence is CASSPRLAGELRETQYF. The CDR3 DNA follows: TGTGCCAGCAGCCCCCGACTAGCGGGAGAACTCCGGGAGACCCAGTACTTC.

The chain carries TRBV7-9 and TRBJ1-2; D unclear. CDR3 size: 15 residues. V was clipped by 1 base and J by 5 bases, with 14 bases between them. Per germline, CDR1 SEHNR and CDR2 FQNEAQ (reference sequence). The CDR3 is CASSLGAPSPYGYTF. CDR3 in DNA: TGTGCCAGCAGCTTAGGCGCGCCGTCCCCTTATGGCTACACCTTC. Together with reference TRBV7-9 and TRBJ1-2, the CDR3 gives the full variable domain: DTGVSQNPRHKITKRGQNVTFRCDPISEHNRLYWYRQTLGQGPEFLTYFQNEAQLEKSRLLSDRFSAERPKGSFSTLEIQRTEQGDSAMYLCASSLGAPSPYGYTFGSGTRLTVV.

This chain uses TRBV2 with TRBJ2-1, with D tentatively TRBD2 (5 bases). V was shortened by 7 bases and J by 5 bases, with 18 bases between the two germline ends. Germline V gene sequence: CDR1 SNHLY, CDR2 FYNNEI. The CDR3 is 15 residues long. In DNA, the CDR3 is TGTGCCAGCACCCTTGGCGGCGGGTCTCACAATGAGCAGTTCTTC. Protein product: CASTLGGGSHNEQFF.

This clonotype was observed a handful of times. This chain joins TRBV6-5 and TRBJ1-2, with D possibly TRBD1 on 5 matching bases. V was trimmed by 0 bases and J by 2 bases, leaving 13 bases between them. The CDR3 covers 16 residues. From germline, CDR1 is MNHEY and CDR2 SVGAGI. The CDR3 DNA reads TGTGCCAGCAGTTACTCCTCGGGGGTCCGCAACTATGGCTACACCTTC. It specifies CASSYSSGVRNYGYTF.

The chain joins TRBV5-4 to TRBJ2-1; no clear D. The CDR3 length is 15 residues. Trimming cost V 0 bases and J 9 bases, with 16 bases left between them. The germline V gene has CDR1 SGHNT and CDR2 YYREEE (reference sequence). The CDR3 spells CASSLGGYNTPEQFF. The CDR3 nucleotides read TGTGCCAGCAGCTTGGGCGGCTACAACACGCCTGAGCAGTTCTTC.

The chain joins TRBV20-1 to TRBJ1-5, with D possibly TRBD1 on 6 matching bases. Germline V gives CDR1 DFQATT, CDR2 SNEGSKA (reference sequence). The CDR3 is made up of 15 amino acids. The V end was cut by 5 bases, the J end by 11 bases, with 25 bases between. The CDR3 spells CSAPGSGGLQSAQHF. CDR3 nucleotides: TGCAGTGCTCCCGGGAGTGGGGGCCTGCAATCAGCCCAGCATTTT.